The entry below describes one TCR beta chain. Its target is unknown. These data are taken from a study of Ad26.COV2.S vaccination and SARS-CoV-2 variants. CDR1 and CDR2 (germline): MNHEY, SVGEGT. This CDR3 is built from 15 residues. V was clipped by 1 base and J by 1 base; unmatched bases: 3. The assay was immunoSEQ multiplex PCR, and TCRdb's table has in-frame clones only and misses some. Among approximately 97,000 clones listed, around 80% were seen once. Study-wide results and caveats: Spike-specific TCR breadth was greater after Ad26.COV2.S than placebo. Substantial breadth in spike-specific CD8+ and CD4+ T cell responses was reportedly seen after vaccination.

The receptor's source is a human donor who had recovered from COVID-19. The chain has TRBV6-2 or TRBV6-3 and TRBJ2-5; 7 bases map to TRBD2. Sequencing was performed on peripheral blood, taken after recovery from COVID-19. In DNA, the CDR3 is TGTGCCAGCAGTTACTGGACGGGGGGCCAAGAGACCCAGTACTTC. Amino acids: CASSYWTGGQETQYF.